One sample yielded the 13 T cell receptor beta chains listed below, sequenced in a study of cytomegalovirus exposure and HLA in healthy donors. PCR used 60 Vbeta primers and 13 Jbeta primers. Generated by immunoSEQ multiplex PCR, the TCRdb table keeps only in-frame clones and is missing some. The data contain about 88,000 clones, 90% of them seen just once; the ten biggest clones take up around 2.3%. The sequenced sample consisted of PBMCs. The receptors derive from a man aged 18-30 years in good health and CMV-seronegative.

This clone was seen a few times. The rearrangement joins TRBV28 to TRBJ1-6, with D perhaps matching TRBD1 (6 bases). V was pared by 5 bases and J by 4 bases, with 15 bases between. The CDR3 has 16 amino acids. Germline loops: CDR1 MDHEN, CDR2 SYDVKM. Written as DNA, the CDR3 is TGTGCCAGCAGTCCCTCGGACAGAATTTATAATTCACCCCTCCACTTT. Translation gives CASSPSDRIYNSPLHF.

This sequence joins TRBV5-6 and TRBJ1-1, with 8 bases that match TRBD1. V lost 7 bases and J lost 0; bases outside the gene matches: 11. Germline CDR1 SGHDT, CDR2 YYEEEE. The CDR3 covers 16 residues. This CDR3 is CASLPTGGLLNTEAFF. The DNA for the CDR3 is TGTGCCAGCCTTCCTACAGGGGGATTATTGAACACTGAAGCTTTCTTT.

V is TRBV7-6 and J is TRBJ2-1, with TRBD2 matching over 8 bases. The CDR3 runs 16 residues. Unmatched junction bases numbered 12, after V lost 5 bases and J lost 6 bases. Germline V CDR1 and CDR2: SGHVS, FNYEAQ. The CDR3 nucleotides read TGTGCCAGCAGCCGATCACCGGGACTAGTTACCAATGAGCAGTTCTTC. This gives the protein CASSRSPGLVTNEQFF. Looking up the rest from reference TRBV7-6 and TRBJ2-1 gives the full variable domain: GAGVSQSPRYKVTKRGQDVALRCDPISGHVSLYWYRQALGQGPEFLTYFNYEAQQDKSGLPNDRFSAERPEGSISTLTIQRTEQRDSAMYRCASSRSPGLVTNEQFFGPGTRLTVL.

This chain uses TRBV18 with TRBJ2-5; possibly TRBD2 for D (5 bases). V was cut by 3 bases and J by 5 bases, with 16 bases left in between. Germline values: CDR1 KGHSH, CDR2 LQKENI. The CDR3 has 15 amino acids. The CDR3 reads CASSPLQRGSETQYF. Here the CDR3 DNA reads TGTGCCAGCTCACCGCTACAGAGAGGGTCTGAGACCCAGTACTTC. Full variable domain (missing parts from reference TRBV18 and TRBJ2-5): NAGVMQNPRHLVRRRGQEARLRCSPMKGHSHVYWYRQLPEEGLKFMVYLQKENIIDESGMPKERFSAEFPKEGPSILRIQQVVRGDSAAYFCASSPLQRGSETQYFGPGTRLLVL.

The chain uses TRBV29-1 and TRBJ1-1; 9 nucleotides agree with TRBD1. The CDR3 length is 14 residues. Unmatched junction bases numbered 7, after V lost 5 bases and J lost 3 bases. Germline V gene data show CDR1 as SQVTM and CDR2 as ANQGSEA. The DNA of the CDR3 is TGCAGCGTTAAGACAGGGGGGACGTACACTGAAGCTTTCTTT. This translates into CSVKTGGTYTEAFF.

This CDR3 is CASRAGPSNQPQHF. In DNA, the CDR3 is TGCGCCAGCAGAGCAGGTCCTAGCAATCAGCCCCAGCATTTT. The chain recombines TRBV5-1 with TRBJ1-5; D gene ambiguous. With 5 bases removed from V and 0 bases from J, the gap between germline ends came to 9 bases. The CDR3 extends over 14 amino acids. From germline, CDR1 is SGHRS and CDR2 YFSETQ.

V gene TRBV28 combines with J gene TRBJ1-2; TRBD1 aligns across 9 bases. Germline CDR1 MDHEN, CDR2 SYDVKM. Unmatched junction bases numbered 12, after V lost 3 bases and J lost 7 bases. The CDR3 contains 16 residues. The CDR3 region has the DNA TGTGCCAGCAGTTTGCCTACCTTGACAGGGGGTATTGGCTACACCTTC. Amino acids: CASSLPTLTGGIGYTF.

The CDR3 spells CASSWLAGSTDTQYF. For the CDR3, the DNA is TGCGCCAGCAGCTGGCTAGCGGGGAGCACAGATACGCAGTATTTT. The rearrangement uses TRBV5-1 and TRBJ2-3; 9 bases match TRBD2. V was pared by 3 bases and J by 0 bases, with 2 bases of the junction left unmatched. Germline loops: CDR1 SGHRS, CDR2 YFSETQ. The CDR3 loop spans 15 amino acids. Supplemented by reference TRBV5-1 and TRBJ2-3, the full variable domain reads KAGVTQTPRYLIKTRGQQVTLSCSPISGHRSVSWYQQTPGQGLQFLFEYFSETQRNKGNFPGRFSGRQFSNSRSEMNVSTLELGDSALYLCASSWLAGSTDTQYFGPGTRLTVL.

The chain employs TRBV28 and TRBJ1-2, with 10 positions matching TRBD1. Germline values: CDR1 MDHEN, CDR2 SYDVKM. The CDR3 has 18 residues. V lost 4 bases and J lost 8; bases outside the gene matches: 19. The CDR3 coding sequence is TGTGCCAGCAGTTACGGGACGGGACAGGGGCCTTTTAACTGGGGCTACACCTTC. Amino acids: CASSYGTGQGPFNWGYTF.

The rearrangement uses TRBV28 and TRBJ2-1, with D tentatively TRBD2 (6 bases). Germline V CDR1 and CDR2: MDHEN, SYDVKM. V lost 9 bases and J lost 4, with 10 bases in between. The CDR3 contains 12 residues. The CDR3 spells CASGDFYNEQFF. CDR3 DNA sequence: TGTGCCAGTGGGGACTTTTACAATGAGCAGTTCTTC.

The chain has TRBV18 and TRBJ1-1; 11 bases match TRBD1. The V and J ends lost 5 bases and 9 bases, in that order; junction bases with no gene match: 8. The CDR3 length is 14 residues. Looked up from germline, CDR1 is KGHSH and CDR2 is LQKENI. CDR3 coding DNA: TGTGCCAGCTCATCACTGGACAGGGGGCCTAAAGCTTTCTTT. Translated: CASSSLDRGPKAFF.

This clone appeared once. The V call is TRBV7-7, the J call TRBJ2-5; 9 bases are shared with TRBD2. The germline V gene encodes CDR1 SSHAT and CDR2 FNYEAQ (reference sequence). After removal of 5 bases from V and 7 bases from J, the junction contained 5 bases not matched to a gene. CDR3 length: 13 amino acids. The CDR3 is CASSLSGSGTQYF. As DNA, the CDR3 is TGTGCCAGCAGCCTTAGCGGGAGTGGGACCCAGTACTTC.

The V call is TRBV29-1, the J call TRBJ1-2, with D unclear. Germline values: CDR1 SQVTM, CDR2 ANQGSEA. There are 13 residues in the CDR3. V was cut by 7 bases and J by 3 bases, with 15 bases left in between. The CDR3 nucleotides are TGCAGCGGGAGGCGGCTTCGGCACTATGGCTACACCTTC. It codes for CSGRRLRHYGYTF.